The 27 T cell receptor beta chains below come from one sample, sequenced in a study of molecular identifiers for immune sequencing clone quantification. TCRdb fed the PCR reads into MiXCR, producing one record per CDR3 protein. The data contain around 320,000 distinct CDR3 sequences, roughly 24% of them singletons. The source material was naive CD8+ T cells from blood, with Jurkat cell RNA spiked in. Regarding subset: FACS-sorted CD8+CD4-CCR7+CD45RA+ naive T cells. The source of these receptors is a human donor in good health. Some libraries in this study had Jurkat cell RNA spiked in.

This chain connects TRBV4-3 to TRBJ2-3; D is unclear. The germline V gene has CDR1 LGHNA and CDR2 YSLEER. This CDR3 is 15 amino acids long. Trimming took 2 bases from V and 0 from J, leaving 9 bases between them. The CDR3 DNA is TGCGCCAGCAGCCAACGGACGCCCAGCACAGATACGCAGTATTTT. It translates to CASSQRTPSTDTQYF.

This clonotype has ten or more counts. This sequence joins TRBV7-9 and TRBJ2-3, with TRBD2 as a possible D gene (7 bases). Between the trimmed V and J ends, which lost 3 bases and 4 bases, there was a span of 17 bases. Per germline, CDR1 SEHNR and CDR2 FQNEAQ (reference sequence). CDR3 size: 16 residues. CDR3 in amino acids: CASSFSWGGQADTQYF. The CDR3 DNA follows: TGTGCCAGCAGCTTTAGTTGGGGGGGCCAGGCAGATACGCAGTATTTT.

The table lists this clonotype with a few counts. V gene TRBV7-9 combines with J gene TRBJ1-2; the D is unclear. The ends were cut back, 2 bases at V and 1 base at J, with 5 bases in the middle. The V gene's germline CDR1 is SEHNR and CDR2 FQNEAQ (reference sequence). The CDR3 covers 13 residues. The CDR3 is CASSLYDNYGYTF. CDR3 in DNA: TGTGCCAGCAGCTTATATGATAACTATGGCTACACCTTC. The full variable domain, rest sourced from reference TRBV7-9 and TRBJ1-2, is DTGVSQNPRHKITKRGQNVTFRCDPISEHNRLYWYRQTLGQGPEFLTYFQNEAQLEKSRLLSDRFSAERPKGSFSTLEIQRTEQGDSAMYLCASSLYDNYGYTFGSGTRLTVV.

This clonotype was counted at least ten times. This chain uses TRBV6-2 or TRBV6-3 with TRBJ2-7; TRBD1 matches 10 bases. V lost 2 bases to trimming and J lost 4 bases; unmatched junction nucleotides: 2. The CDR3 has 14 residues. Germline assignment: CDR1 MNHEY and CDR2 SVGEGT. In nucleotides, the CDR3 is TGTGCCAGCAGTTACGACAGGGGGCTGTACGAGCAGTACTTC. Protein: CASSYDRGLYEQYF.

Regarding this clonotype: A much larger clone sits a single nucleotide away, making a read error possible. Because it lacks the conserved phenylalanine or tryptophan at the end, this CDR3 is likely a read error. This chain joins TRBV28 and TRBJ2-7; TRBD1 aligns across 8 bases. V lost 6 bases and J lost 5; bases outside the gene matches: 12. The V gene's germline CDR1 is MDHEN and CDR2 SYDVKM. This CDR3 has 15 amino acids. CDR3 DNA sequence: TGTGCCAGCAGCCCGGACAGGGTGTCACTCCACGAGCAGTACTCC. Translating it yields CASSPDRVSLHEQYS.

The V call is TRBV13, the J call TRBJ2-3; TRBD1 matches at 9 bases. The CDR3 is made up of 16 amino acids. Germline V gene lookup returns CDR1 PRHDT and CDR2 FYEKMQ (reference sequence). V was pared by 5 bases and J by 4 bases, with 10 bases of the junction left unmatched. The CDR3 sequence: CASSPGTGTFADTQYF. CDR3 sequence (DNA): TGTGCCAGCAGCCCCGGGACAGGGACTTTCGCAGATACGCAGTATTTT.

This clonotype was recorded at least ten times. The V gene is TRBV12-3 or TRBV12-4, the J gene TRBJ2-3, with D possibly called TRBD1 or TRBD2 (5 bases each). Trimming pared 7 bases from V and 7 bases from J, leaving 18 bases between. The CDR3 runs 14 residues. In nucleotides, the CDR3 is TGTGCCAGCACCTGGGGACGGTCATTTAATACGCAGTATTTT. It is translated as CASTWGRSFNTQYF.

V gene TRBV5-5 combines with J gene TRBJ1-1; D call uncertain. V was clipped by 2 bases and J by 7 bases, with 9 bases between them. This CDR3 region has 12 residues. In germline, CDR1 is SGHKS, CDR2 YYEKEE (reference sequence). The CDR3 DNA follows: TGTGCCAGCAGCTTTTTTGGGGATGAAGCTTTCTTT. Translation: CASSFFGDEAFF.

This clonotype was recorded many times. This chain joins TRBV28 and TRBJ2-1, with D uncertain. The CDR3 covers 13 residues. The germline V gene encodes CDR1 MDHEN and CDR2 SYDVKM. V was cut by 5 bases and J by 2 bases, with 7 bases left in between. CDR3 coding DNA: TGTGCCAGCAGTGTTACTACCTACAATGAGCAGTTCTTC. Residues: CASSVTTYNEQFF. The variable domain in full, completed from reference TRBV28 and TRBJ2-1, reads DVKVTQSSRYLVKRTGEKVFLECVQDMDHENMFWYRQDPGLGLRLIYFSYDVKMKEKGDIPEGYSVSREKKERFSLILESASTNQTSMYLCASSVTTYNEQFFGPGTRLTVL.

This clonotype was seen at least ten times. The CDR3 bases are TGTGCCAGCAGCTTGGCCGGGGGTAGGGTCTCCACAGATACGCAGTATTTT. Translating gives CASSLAGGRVSTDTQYF. The rearrangement links TRBV5-4 to TRBJ2-3, with D perhaps TRBD2 (6 bases). V dropped 0 bases and J dropped 2 bases, with 16 bases sitting between them. Germline assignment: CDR1 SGHNT and CDR2 YYREEE (reference sequence). This CDR3 contains 17 residues.

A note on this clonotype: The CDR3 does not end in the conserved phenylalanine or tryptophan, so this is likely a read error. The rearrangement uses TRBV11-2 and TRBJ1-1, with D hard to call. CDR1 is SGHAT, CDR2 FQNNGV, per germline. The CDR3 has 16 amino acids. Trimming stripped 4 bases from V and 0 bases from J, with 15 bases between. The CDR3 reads CASSSFRAYMNTEAFL. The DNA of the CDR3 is TGTGCCAGCAGCTCTTTTAGGGCCTACATGAACACTGAAGCTTTCTTA.

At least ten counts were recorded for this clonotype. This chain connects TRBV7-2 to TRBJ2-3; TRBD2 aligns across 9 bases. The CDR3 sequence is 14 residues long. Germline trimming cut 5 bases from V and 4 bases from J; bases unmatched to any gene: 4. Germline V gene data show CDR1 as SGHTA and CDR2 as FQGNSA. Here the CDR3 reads CASSPLAGPDTQYF. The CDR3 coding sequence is TGTGCCAGCAGCCCACTAGCGGGCCCAGATACGCAGTATTTT.

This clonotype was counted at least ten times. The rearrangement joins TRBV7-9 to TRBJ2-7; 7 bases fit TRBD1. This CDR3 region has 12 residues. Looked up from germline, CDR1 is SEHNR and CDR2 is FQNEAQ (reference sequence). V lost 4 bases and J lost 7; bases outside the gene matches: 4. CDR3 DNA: TGTGCCAGCAGCTCCGACAGGGTGGAGCAGTACTTC. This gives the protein CASSSDRVEQYF.

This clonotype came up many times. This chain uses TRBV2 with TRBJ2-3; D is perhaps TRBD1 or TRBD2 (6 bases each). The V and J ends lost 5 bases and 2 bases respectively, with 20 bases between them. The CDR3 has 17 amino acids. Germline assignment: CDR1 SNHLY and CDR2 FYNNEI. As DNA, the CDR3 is TGTGCCAGCAGTTCACCCCTGCGGGACACAACCACAGATACGCAGTATTTT. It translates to CASSSPLRDTTTDTQYF.

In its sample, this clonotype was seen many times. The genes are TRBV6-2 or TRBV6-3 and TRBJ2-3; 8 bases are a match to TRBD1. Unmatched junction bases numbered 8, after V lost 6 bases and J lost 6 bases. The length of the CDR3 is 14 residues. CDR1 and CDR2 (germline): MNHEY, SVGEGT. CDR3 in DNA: TGTGCCAGCAGCCCTCCTACAGGGGGTGATACGCAGTATTTT. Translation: CASSPPTGGDTQYF.

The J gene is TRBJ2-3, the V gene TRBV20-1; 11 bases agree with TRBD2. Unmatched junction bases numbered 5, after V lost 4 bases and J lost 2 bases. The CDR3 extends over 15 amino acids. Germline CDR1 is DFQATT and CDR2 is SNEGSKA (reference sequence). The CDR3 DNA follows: TGCAGTGCTACCGGGACTAGCGGCCCCACAGATACGCAGTATTTT. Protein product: CSATGTSGPTDTQYF.

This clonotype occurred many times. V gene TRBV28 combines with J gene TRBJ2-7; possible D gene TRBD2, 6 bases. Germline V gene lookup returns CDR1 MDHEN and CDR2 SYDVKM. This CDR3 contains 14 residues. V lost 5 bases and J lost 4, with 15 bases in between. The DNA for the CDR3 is TGTGCCAGCAGTCCTAAACTAGCCAGATACGAGCAGTACTTC. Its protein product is CASSPKLARYEQYF.

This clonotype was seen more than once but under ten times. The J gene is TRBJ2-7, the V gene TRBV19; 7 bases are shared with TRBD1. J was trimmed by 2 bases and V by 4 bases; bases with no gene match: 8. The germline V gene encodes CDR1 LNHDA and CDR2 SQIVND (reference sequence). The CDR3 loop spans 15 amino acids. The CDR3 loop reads CASSTTGQATYEQYF. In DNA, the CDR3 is TGTGCCAGTAGTACTACCGGACAGGCAACCTACGAGCAGTACTTC. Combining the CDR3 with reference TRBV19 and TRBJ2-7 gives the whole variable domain DGGITQSPKYLFRKEGQNVTLSCEQNLNHDAMYWYRQDPGQGLRLIYYSQIVNDFQKGDIAEGYSVSREKKESFPLTVTSAQKNPTAFYLCASSTTGQATYEQYFGPGTRLTVT.

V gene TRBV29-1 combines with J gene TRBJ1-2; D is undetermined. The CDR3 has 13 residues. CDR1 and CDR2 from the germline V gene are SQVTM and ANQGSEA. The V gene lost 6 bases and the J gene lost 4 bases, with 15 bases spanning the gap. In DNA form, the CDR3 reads TGCAGCGTGAGGGAGACATTAGGCTATGGCTACACCTTC. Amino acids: CSVRETLGYGYTF.

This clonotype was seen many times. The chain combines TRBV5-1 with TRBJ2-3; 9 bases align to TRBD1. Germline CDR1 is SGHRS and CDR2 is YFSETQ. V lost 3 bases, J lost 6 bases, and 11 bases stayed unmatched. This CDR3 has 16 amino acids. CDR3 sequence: CASSYGTGQRGDTQYF. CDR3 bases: TGCGCCAGCAGCTACGGGACAGGGCAACGAGGGGATACGCAGTATTTT. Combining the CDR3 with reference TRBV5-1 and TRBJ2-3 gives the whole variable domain KAGVTQTPRYLIKTRGQQVTLSCSPISGHRSVSWYQQTPGQGLQFLFEYFSETQRNKGNFPGRFSGRQFSNSRSEMNVSTLELGDSALYLCASSYGTGQRGDTQYFGPGTRLTVL.

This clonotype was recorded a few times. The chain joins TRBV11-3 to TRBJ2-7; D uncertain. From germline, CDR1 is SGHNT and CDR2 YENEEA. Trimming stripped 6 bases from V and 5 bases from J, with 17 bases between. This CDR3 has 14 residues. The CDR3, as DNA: TGTGCCAGCAGTCCCCGGAGCCCGAGCGACGAGCAGTACTTC. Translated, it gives CASSPRSPSDEQYF.

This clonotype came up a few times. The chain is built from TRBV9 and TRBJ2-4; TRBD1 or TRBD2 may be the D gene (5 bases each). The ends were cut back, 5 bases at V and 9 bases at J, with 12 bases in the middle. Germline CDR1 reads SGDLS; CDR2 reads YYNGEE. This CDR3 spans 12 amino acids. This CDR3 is CASSGDGPIQYF. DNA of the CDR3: TGTGCCAGCAGTGGGGACGGGCCCATTCAGTACTTC.

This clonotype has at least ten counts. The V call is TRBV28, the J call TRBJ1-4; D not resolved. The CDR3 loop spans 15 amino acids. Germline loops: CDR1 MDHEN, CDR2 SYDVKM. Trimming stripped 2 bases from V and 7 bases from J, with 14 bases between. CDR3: CASSLKLRGPEKLFF. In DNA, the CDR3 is TGTGCCAGCAGTTTAAAGCTCCGAGGTCCTGAAAAACTGTTTTTT.

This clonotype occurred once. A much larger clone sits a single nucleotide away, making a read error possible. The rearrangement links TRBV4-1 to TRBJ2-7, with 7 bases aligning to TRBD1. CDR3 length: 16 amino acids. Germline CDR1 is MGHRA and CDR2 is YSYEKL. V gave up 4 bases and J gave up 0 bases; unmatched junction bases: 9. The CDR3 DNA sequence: TGCGCCAGCAGCCGAGACAGGGCCCTGAGCTCCTACGAGCAGTACTTC. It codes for CASSRDRALSSYEQYF.

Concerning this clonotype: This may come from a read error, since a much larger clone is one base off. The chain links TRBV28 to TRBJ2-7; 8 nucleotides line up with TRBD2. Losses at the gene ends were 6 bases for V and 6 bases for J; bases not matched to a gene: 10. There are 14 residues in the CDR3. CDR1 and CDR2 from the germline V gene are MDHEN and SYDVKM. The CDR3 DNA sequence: TGTGCCAGCAGGGTACTAGCGGACTTGGGCGAGCAGTACTTC. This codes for CASRVLADLGEQYF.

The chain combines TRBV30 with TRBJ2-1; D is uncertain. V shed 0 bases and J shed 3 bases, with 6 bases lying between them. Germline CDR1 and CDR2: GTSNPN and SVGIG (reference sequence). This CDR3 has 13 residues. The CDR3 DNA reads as TGTGCCTGGAGTGTACACGACTACAATGAGCAGTTCTTC. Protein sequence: CAWSVHDYNEQFF.

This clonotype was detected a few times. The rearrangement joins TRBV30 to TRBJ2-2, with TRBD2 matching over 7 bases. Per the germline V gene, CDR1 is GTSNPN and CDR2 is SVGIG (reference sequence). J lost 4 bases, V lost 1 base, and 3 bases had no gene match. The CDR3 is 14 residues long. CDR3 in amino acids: CAWSDGGGTGELFF. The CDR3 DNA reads TGTGCCTGGAGTGACGGCGGGGGCACCGGGGAGCTGTTTTTT.